A single sample is the source of the 3 T cell receptor beta chains below, sequenced in a study of T cells in localized non-small cell lung cancer. Using immunoSEQ multiplex PCR, the repertoire was profiled, and TCRdb retains in-frame clones only, with some absent. The data contain tens of thousands of clones, roughly 84% of them singletons. The sequenced sample was peripheral blood, obtained before any cancer treatment. These receptors originate from a female donor aged 60 or older with stage I lung adenocarcinoma.

The chain recombines TRBV28 with TRBJ2-1; no reliable D call. Between the trimmed V and J ends, which lost 4 bases and 0 bases, there was a span of 10 bases. Germline V gene sequence: CDR1 MDHEN, CDR2 SYDVKM. This CDR3 has 15 amino acids. The CDR3 reads CASSWPGNSYNEQFF. The CDR3 region has the DNA TGTGCCAGCAGTTGGCCCGGAAACTCCTACAATGAGCAGTTCTTC.

The J gene is TRBJ1-2, the V gene TRBV7-9; D might be TRBD1 (6 bases). Trimming stripped 4 bases from V and 4 bases from J, with 16 bases between. The CDR3 has 15 residues. Germline V CDR1 and CDR2: SEHNR, FQNEAQ (reference sequence). As DNA, the CDR3 is TGTGCCAGCAGCTCAGGCGCAGGGGCAGGCTATGGCTACACCTTC. Its translation is CASSSGAGAGYGYTF.

The chain links TRBV19 to TRBJ1-4, with 7 positions matching TRBD1. Germline trimming cut 2 bases from V and 3 bases from J; bases unmatched to any gene: 6. The germline V gene has CDR1 LNHDA and CDR2 SQIVND (reference sequence). This CDR3 comprises 16 residues. CDR3 loop: CASSIWRGQANEKLFF. CDR3 DNA: TGTGCCAGTAGTATATGGAGGGGGCAGGCTAATGAAAAACTGTTTTTT.